These 14 T cell receptor beta chains were sequenced from one sample in a study of response to subunit inactivated influenza vaccine. TCRdb analysed the RT-PCR reads with MiXCR anew, one entry per CDR3 protein. This sample has 150,000 to 200,000 distinct CDR3 sequences, with about 9% found just once. The sample here was non-naive T cells sorted from PBMCs, taken on the day of vaccination. Receptors originate from a man aged 50 or older who received an inactivated influenza vaccine.

This clonotype was seen repeatedly, ten times or more. The rearrangement joins TRBV7-9 to TRBJ2-3, with D hard to call. In germline, CDR1 is SEHNR, CDR2 FQNEAQ (reference sequence). The CDR3 totals 16 residues. Trimming removed 5 bases from V and 0 bases from J, with 15 bases in between. This CDR3 is CASSGGTISSTDTQYF. CDR3 nucleotide sequence: TGTGCCAGCAGCGGCGGCACGATCTCTAGCACAGATACGCAGTATTTT. The whole variable domain, filled in from reference TRBV7-9 and TRBJ2-3, reads DTGVSQNPRHKITKRGQNVTFRCDPISEHNRLYWYRQTLGQGPEFLTYFQNEAQLEKSRLLSDRFSAERPKGSFSTLEIQRTEQGDSAMYLCASSGGTISSTDTQYFGPGTRLTVL.

This clonotype has a count of ten or more. The chain recombines TRBV11-2 with TRBJ1-1, with a tentative D call TRBD1 (5 bases). The CDR3 totals 15 residues. V was shortened by 1 base and J by 4 bases, with 13 bases between the two germline ends. Germline CDR1 reads SGHAT; CDR2 reads FQNNGV. The CDR3 DNA reads TGTGCCAGCAGCTTAGGAACCCTCGGGACCACTGAAGCTTTCTTT. Protein: CASSLGTLGTTEAFF.

The sample holds many counts of this clonotype. The chain uses TRBV5-1 and TRBJ1-1; D is undetermined. Deletions cut 3 bases from V and 2 bases from J, with 8 bases between. The CDR3 is 13 amino acids. CDR1 SGHRS and CDR2 YFSETQ come from the germline V gene. DNA for the CDR3: TGCGCCAGCAGCTGGCGACCCAACACTGAAGCTTTCTTT. Its translation is CASSWRPNTEAFF.

This clonotype was counted only a few times. This chain connects TRBV25-1 to TRBJ2-3; tentative D call: TRBD2 (5 bases). Trimming pared 0 bases from V and 8 bases from J, leaving 18 bases between. The germline V gene has CDR1 MGHDK and CDR2 SYGVNS. This CDR3 has 16 residues. CDR3 nucleotide sequence: TGTGCCAGCAGTGAATACGGTTCGGGAAGTCGGGTTACGCAGTATTTT. It yields the protein CASSEYGSGSRVTQYF.

Ten or more counts support this clonotype. This rearrangement joins TRBV10-3 to TRBJ2-2, with TRBD2 as a possible D gene (5 bases). V was shortened by 0 bases and J by 7 bases, with 18 bases between the two germline ends. CDR1 and CDR2 (germline): ENHRY, SYGVKD. The length of the CDR3 is 17 residues. DNA for the CDR3: TGTGCCATCAGTGAGTCTAGGACTGCTAGGCCCGACGGGGAGCTGTTTTTT. This sequence encodes CAISESRTARPDGELFF.

This clonotype was detected a few times. The chain links TRBV6-1 to TRBJ1-5; D unclear. Trimming pared 3 bases from V and 7 bases from J, leaving 19 bases between. The CDR3 is 16 residues long. CDR1 MNHNS and CDR2 SASEGT come from the germline V gene. CDR3 region: CASSDRRTAISQPQHF. The CDR3 region has the DNA TGTGCCAGCAGTGATCGAAGGACCGCCATCAGCCAGCCCCAGCATTTT.

This clonotype was counted at least ten times. The CDR3 here is CSVAQYNEQFF. CDR3 coding DNA: TGCAGCGTTGCGCAATACAATGAGCAGTTCTTC. The chain joins TRBV29-1 to TRBJ2-1; D unresolved. This CDR3 region has 11 residues. Deletions cut 4 bases from V and 4 bases from J, with 5 bases between. CDR1 and CDR2 (germline): SQVTM, ANQGSEA.

The sample holds a few counts of this clonotype. This chain uses TRBV14 with TRBJ2-2; D call uncertain. V dropped 0 bases and J dropped 7 bases, with 12 bases sitting between them. Germline CDR1 and CDR2: SGHDN and FVKESK. The CDR3 has 15 residues. Written as DNA, the CDR3 is TGTGCCAGCAGCCAAGAGTTTTCGTGGGGCGGGGAGCTGTTTTTT. Protein sequence: CASSQEFSWGGELFF.

This clonotype was counted at least ten times. V usage is TRBV5-1 and J usage is TRBJ2-1, with 11 bases fitting TRBD2. This CDR3 has 15 residues. Germline CDR1 is SGHRS and CDR2 is YFSETQ. V shed 4 bases, J shed 4 bases, and the junction held 4 bases outside the gene matches. CDR3 sequence reads: CASSVGTSGYNEQFF. The CDR3 nucleotides are TGCGCCAGCAGCGTGGGGACTAGCGGATACAATGAGCAGTTCTTC. Based on the CDR3 plus reference TRBV5-1 and TRBJ2-1, the full variable domain is KAGVTQTPRYLIKTRGQQVTLSCSPISGHRSVSWYQQTPGQGLQFLFEYFSETQRNKGNFPGRFSGRQFSNSRSEMNVSTLELGDSALYLCASSVGTSGYNEQFFGPGTRLTVL.

The sample holds many counts of this clonotype. The rearrangement joins TRBV6-5 to TRBJ1-5; D unresolved. The CDR3 loop spans 13 amino acids. CDR1 is MNHEY, CDR2 SVGAGI, per germline. The germline V and J ends were trimmed by 4 bases and 0 bases, with 4 bases remaining between them. CDR3 loop: CASSFNSNQPQHF. In DNA form, the CDR3 reads TGTGCCAGCAGTTTCAATAGCAATCAGCCCCAGCATTTT.

The CDR3 is CASSHEIAYHEQYF. CDR3 sequence (DNA): TGTGCCAGCAGCCATGAGATAGCCTACCACGAGCAGTACTTC. This sequence joins TRBV4-2 and TRBJ2-7, with unresolved D. V lost 3 bases and J lost 5, with 14 bases in between. CDR1 LGHNA and CDR2 YNFKEQ come from the germline V gene. The CDR3 spans 14 residues.

The rearrangement joins TRBV18 to TRBJ2-7; D gene unclear. The V end lost 6 bases, the J end lost 6 bases, and 21 bases lay between the germline ends. CDR1 is KGHSH, CDR2 LQKENI, per germline. This CDR3 has 15 amino acids. The CDR3 bases are TGTGCCAGCTCTGTCGGATCCGGCCAGGCCTGCGAGCAGTACTTC. It translates to CASSVGSGQACEQYF.

This clonotype was seen at least ten times. J is TRBJ2-1 and V is TRBV15; 13 bases agree with TRBD2. CDR3 length: 17 amino acids. CDR1 and CDR2 from the germline V gene are LNHNV and YYDKDF (reference sequence). V shed 0 bases and J 5 bases; nucleotides not matched to a gene: 4. The CDR3 sequence is CATSRETSGRGNNEQFF. The CDR3 DNA sequence: TGTGCCACCAGCAGAGAAACTAGCGGGAGGGGAAACAATGAGCAGTTCTTC.

This clonotype was seen only a few times. CDR3: CASSQARGYEQYF. For the CDR3, the DNA is TGCGCCAGCAGCCAAGCCCGGGGATACGAGCAGTACTTC. The chain joins TRBV4-3 to TRBJ2-7, with D perhaps matching TRBD2 (5 bases). The CDR3 has 13 amino acids. The germline gives CDR1 LGHNA, CDR2 YSLEER. V was trimmed by 1 base and J by 4 bases, leaving 8 bases between them.